One sample yielded the 14 T cell receptor beta chains listed below, sequenced in a study of patients and donors after allogeneic stem cell transplantation. TCRdb re-analysed the RT-PCR reads in MiXCR, keeping a single row per CDR3 protein. The table includes a few hundred thousand distinct CDR3 sequences, around 40% detected once. Input material: blood, either unsorted or a sorted T cell fraction (not recorded which). The receptors come from a human donor who was either an allogeneic HSCT recipient or a stem cell or donor lymphocyte infusion donor (not recorded which). It is not recorded whose cells these are; they may come from a transplant donor.

This clonotype was seen just once. The chain recombines TRBV29-1 with TRBJ2-1, with a weak D call TRBD1 (6 bases). The CDR3 length is 13 residues. Germline CDR1 and CDR2: SQVTM and ANQGSEA. Trimming removed 0 bases from V and 7 bases from J, with 10 bases in between. In nucleotides, the CDR3 is TGCAGCGTTGAAGATTACAGGGTGAATGAGCAGTTCTTC. Translation gives CSVEDYRVNEQFF.

This clonotype has a handful of counts. The J gene is TRBJ2-2, the V gene TRBV12-3 or TRBV12-4; D is possibly TRBD2 (6 bases). The V end lost 6 bases, the J end lost 0 bases, and 11 bases lay between the germline ends. CDR3 length: 15 residues. This CDR3 is CASRGSGTNTGELFF. The CDR3 DNA follows: TGTGCCAGCAGGGGTAGCGGAACGAACACCGGGGAGCTGTTTTTT.

The V call is TRBV2, the J call TRBJ1-1; the D is unclear. This CDR3 is 12 amino acids long. Germline loops: CDR1 SNHLY, CDR2 FYNNEI. Trimming stripped 2 bases from V and 7 bases from J, with 8 bases between. Here the CDR3 reads CASSERGSEAFF. CDR3 bases: TGTGCCAGCAGTGAAAGAGGCAGTGAAGCTTTCTTT.

This chain uses TRBV19 with TRBJ2-7; D possibly corresponds to TRBD1 (7 bases). In germline, CDR1 is LNHDA, CDR2 SQIVND (reference sequence). V was trimmed by 5 bases and J by 3 bases, leaving 14 bases between them. The CDR3 sequence is 14 residues long. The DNA of the CDR3 is TGTGCCAGTAGTGAACACAGGGGAGGCTACGAGCAGTACTTC. Protein sequence: CASSEHRGGYEQYF.

The rearrangement uses TRBV7-6 and TRBJ2-7; D may correspond to TRBD1 or TRBD2 (6 bases each). V lost 3 bases and J 5 bases, leaving 11 bases between the germline ends. CDR3 length equals 13 residues. The germline V gene encodes CDR1 SGHVS and CDR2 FNYEAQ. The chain's CDR3 is CASSLFRGHEQYF. The CDR3 DNA is TGTGCCAGCAGCTTGTTTCGGGGGCACGAGCAGTACTTC.

This clonotype came up a few times. The V and J genes are TRBV11-2 and TRBJ1-2, with a weak D call TRBD1 (5 bases). Germline lookup yields CDR1 SGHAT and CDR2 FQNNGV. The CDR3 is 12 residues long. V was shortened by 5 bases and J by 6 bases, with 10 bases between the two germline ends. CDR3 residues: CASSQGRHGYTF. Written as DNA, the CDR3 is TGTGCCAGCAGCCAGGGCAGGCATGGCTACACCTTC.

This clonotype was observed a few times. The chain uses TRBV28 and TRBJ2-7, with 7 bases that match TRBD2. Germline CDR1 and CDR2: MDHEN and SYDVKM. The junction had 7 bases not matched to a gene; V was cut back by 7 bases and J by 1 base. CDR3 length: 14 amino acids. As DNA, the CDR3 is TGTGCCAGCACATCCGGGGGGACGTCCTACGAGCAGTACTTC. Translating gives CASTSGGTSYEQYF.

This clonotype was counted a few times. The V call is TRBV12-3 or TRBV12-4, the J call TRBJ1-2; D call uncertain. V was pared by 3 bases and J by 4 bases, with 9 bases between. CDR3 length: 13 residues. CDR3 sequence (DNA): TGTGCCAGCAGTTTTAGGGAAGTCTATGGCTACACCTTC. Its protein product is CASSFREVYGYTF.

This chain uses TRBV9 with TRBJ1-1; 8 bases fit TRBD1. The CDR3 length is 14 residues. With 4 bases clipped from V and 5 bases from J, the junction kept 7 bases outside the gene matches. CDR1 and CDR2 (germline): SGDLS, YYNGEE. The CDR3 loop reads CASSQTGANTEAFF. CDR3 in DNA: TGTGCCAGCAGCCAGACAGGGGCTAATACTGAAGCTTTCTTT.

V is TRBV10-3 and J is TRBJ2-5; tentatively, D is TRBD2 (6 bases). V shed 6 bases and J shed 2 bases, with 10 bases lying between them. Germline CDR1 is ENHRY and CDR2 is SYGVKD. CDR3 length equals 13 residues. The CDR3 spells CAIRNGTQETQYF. The CDR3 DNA is TGTGCCATCAGGAACGGGACTCAAGAGACCCAGTACTTC.

The V call is TRBV5-1, the J call TRBJ2-1; possibly TRBD1 for D (8 bases). The CDR3 loop spans 14 amino acids. The germline gives CDR1 SGHRS, CDR2 YFSETQ. V lost 4 bases and J 8 bases, leaving 16 bases between the germline ends. CDR3 region: CASSSRTGRDEQFF. The CDR3 DNA is TGCGCCAGCAGCAGTCGGACAGGGAGGGATGAGCAGTTCTTC.

This clonotype is medium-sized (0.01 to 0.1%) by share. The V gene is TRBV7-3, the J gene TRBJ2-1; D call uncertain. CDR3 length: 13 residues. Between the trimmed V and J ends, which lost 0 bases and 6 bases, there was a span of 6 bases. Germline CDR1 is SGHTA and CDR2 is FQGTGA. CDR3 region: CASSLTVGNEQFF. The CDR3, as DNA: TGTGCCAGCAGCTTAACGGTGGGCAATGAGCAGTTCTTC.

This clonotype was seen a handful of times. V usage is TRBV5-1 and J usage is TRBJ2-2, with 8 bases identical to TRBD1. Germline loops: CDR1 SGHRS, CDR2 YFSETQ. CDR3 length: 15 amino acids. With V trimmed by 0 bases and J by 5 bases, 3 bases remained unmatched. CDR3 nucleotides: TGCGCCAGCAGCTTGGACAGGGGGTATACCGGGGAGCTGTTTTTT. Amino acid sequence: CASSLDRGYTGELFF.

This rearrangement joins TRBV20-1 to TRBJ2-1; TRBD2 agrees at 10 bases. CDR1 is DFQATT, CDR2 SNEGSKA, per germline (reference sequence). The CDR3 is 15 amino acids. V was pared by 2 bases and J by 8 bases, with 9 bases of the junction left unmatched. In DNA, the CDR3 is TGCAGTGCTAGAAATTCGGCTAGCGGGAGTTATGAGCAGTTCTTC. Translated: CSARNSASGSYEQFF.